Below, 7 T cell receptor beta chains from the same sample are listed, as sequenced in a study of control samples from healthy donors and cancer patients. Profiling relied on immunoSEQ multiplex PCR, and the TCRdb table lists in-frame clones only, not all of them. The sample includes around 42,000 clones, about 94% seen only once; the top ten take more than 20%. Sequences were obtained from blood. The receptor source for this set is a man in his sixties in good health.

The J gene is TRBJ1-5, the V gene TRBV7-9, with D hard to call. This CDR3 has 14 residues. V was clipped by 7 bases and J by 6 bases, with 16 bases between them. Germline CDR1 and CDR2: SEHNR and FQNEAQ (reference sequence). DNA of the CDR3: TGTGCCAGCAACCCCCTTGACGGTGGTCAGCCCCAGCATTTT. Its translation is CASNPLDGGQPQHF.

This chain joins TRBV29-1 and TRBJ2-7, with D possibly TRBD2 on 5 matching bases. Germline loops: CDR1 SQVTM, CDR2 ANQGSEA. This CDR3 has 12 amino acids. Trimming pared 7 bases from V and 7 bases from J, leaving 17 bases between. The CDR3, as DNA: TGCAGCGCTGGAACCTTCAGCGGTGAGCAGTACTTC. Its protein is CSAGTFSGEQYF.

This clone appeared once. In DNA form, the CDR3 reads TGTGCCAGCAGCAATGGACCGGGAAGAAACACCATATATTTT. This gives the protein CASSNGPGRNTIYF. The chain joins TRBV7-2 to TRBJ1-3; no firm D call. V was clipped by 5 bases and J by 5 bases, with 13 bases between them. The CDR3 length is 14 residues. From germline, CDR1 is SGHTA and CDR2 FQGNSA.

This chain connects TRBV18 to TRBJ1-2; 8 nucleotides agree with TRBD1. The length of the CDR3 is 15 residues. V trimming: 3 bases; J trimming: 3 bases; junction bases outside the gene matches: 6. Germline V gene sequence: CDR1 KGHSH, CDR2 LQKENI. The CDR3, as DNA: TGTGCCAGCTCACCCCTCGACAGGGGCGACTATGGCTACACCTTC. As protein: CASSPLDRGDYGYTF.

This CDR3 is CASSRTNEQFF. In DNA, the CDR3 is TGTGCCAGCAGCCGGACCAATGAGCAGTTCTTC. The V call is TRBV3-1 (or the pseudogene TRBV3-2), the J call TRBJ2-1; D gene ambiguous. V was cut by 4 bases and J by 6 bases, with 4 bases left in between. Looked up from germline, CDR1 is LGHDT and CDR2 is YNNKEL (reference sequence). The CDR3 totals 11 residues.

The chain has TRBV7-9 and TRBJ2-1; perhaps TRBD2 as D (6 bases). Deletions cut 5 bases from V and 5 bases from J, with 22 bases between. There are 17 residues in the CDR3. Germline CDR1 and CDR2: SEHNR and FQNEAQ (reference sequence). CDR3 amino acids: CASSHKRRLAPHNEQFF. The CDR3 DNA is TGTGCCAGCAGCCATAAGAGACGGCTAGCGCCCCACAATGAGCAGTTCTTC. The full variable domain, completed using reference TRBV7-9 and TRBJ2-1, is DTGVSQNPRHKITKRGQNVTFRCDPISEHNRLYWYRQTLGQGPEFLTYFQNEAQLEKSRLLSDRFSAERPKGSFSTLEIQRTEQGDSAMYLCASSHKRRLAPHNEQFFGPGTRLTVL.

V usage is TRBV7-8 and J usage is TRBJ1-1; TRBD1 is a possible D gene (6 bases). CDR1 SGHVS and CDR2 FQNEAQ come from the germline V gene. The V end lost 1 base, the J end lost 4 bases, and 10 bases lay between the germline ends. This CDR3 is 14 amino acids long. In nucleotides, the CDR3 is TGTGCCAGCAGCTTAGTGACGGGGGCCACTGAAGCTTTCTTT. Translating it yields CASSLVTGATEAFF.